The present TCR beta chain was sequenced within a study of cytomegalovirus exposure and HLA in healthy donors. Study conclusions and caveats: In vitro experiments confirmed that three CMV-associated chains were specific for CMV antigens. It was taken for granted in presence/absence analyses that sequencing depth across donors was roughly uniform. Altogether, 170 or so TCR beta chains were recorded as cytomegalovirus-associated. By HLA locus, TCR association rates varied in a later analysis, with DRB1 showing the most and HLA-C the fewest.

Primers for the PCR totalled 60 Vbeta and 13 Jbeta. The data were produced by immunoSEQ multiplex PCR, yet TCRdb's version contains in-frame clones alone and is incomplete. Recorded for this sample: about 130,000 clones. As regards this clone: The antigen remains undetermined.

Sequencing was done on a sample of PBMCs. The receptor comes from a woman aged 40 to 50 in good health and CMV-seropositive.

The DNA for the CDR3 is TGTGCCAGCAGCTTGGCAGGGTCGAGCTCTGGGGCCAACGTCCTGACTTTC. Translation: CASSLAGSSSGANVLTF. J is TRBJ2-6 and V is TRBV5-4; the D gene is possibly TRBD1 (5 bases). CDR1 is SGHNT, CDR2 YYREEE, per germline (reference sequence). Trimming shortened V by 0 bases and J by 0 bases, and 10 bases separated the two germline ends. This CDR3 has 17 residues.